This TCR beta chain was documented in a study of CD8 T cells in Susac syndrome. Notes on the study in general: Peak Susac CD8+ clonal expansion occurred in TEMRA cells and active patients. Total CD8+ repertoires held some 15 Susac-specific public clones, while CD8+ TEMRA repertoires held five or six.

About this clonotype: Its antigen is as yet unknown.

This CDR3 spans 14 amino acids. Per the germline V gene, CDR1 is LGHDT and CDR2 is YNNKEL (reference sequence). V gave up 5 bases and J gave up 2 bases, with 10 bases separating them. Random hexamers were used to reverse transcribe an amount of about 0.5 to 1 ug RNA. Each CDR3 protein gets one entry after TCRdb re-called the immunoSEQ multiplex PCR reads with MiXCR. Of some 130,000 distinct CDR3 sequences listed, roughly 94% are singletons. This TCR derives from a human donor with Susac syndrome. The material sequenced was CD8+ T cells from PBMCs. V gene TRBV3-1 combines with J gene TRBJ2-1; weak D call: TRBD2 (6 bases). The DNA for the CDR3 is TGTGCCAGCAGCATGACTAGTACCTACAATGAGCAGTTCTTC. Residues: CASSMTSTYNEQFF.